This passage covers 23 T cell receptor beta chains from one sample sequenced in a study of T cell repertoires in cytomegalovirus infection. These TCRs' antigens remain unknown. Via MiXCR, TCRdb re-called the reads, giving one row per CDR3 protein. The table has 650,000 to 900,000 distinct CDR3 sequences, around 29% seen once. Sequences were derived from cultured CD8+ T cells from PBMCs, sampled from culture after CMV antigen stimulation. These receptors originate from a human donor in good health (CMV status not recorded). Some clones in this sample may be carry-over from other donors' samples.

The rearrangement links TRBV11-3 to TRBJ2-2, with D possibly being TRBD1 (6 bases). Germline lookup yields CDR1 SGHNT and CDR2 YENEEA. The ends were cut back, 0 bases at V and 3 bases at J, with 11 bases in the middle. The CDR3 contains 16 residues. The CDR3: CASSLEGQHYTGELFF. CDR3 nucleotide sequence: TGTGCCAGCAGCTTAGAAGGACAGCATTACACCGGGGAGCTGTTTTTT.

In regard to this clonotype: Just one base apart from a much larger clone, this may be a read error. This chain links TRBV6-4 with TRBJ2-2, with a weak D call TRBD2 (5 bases). From germline, CDR1 is MRHNA and CDR2 SNTAGT. The CDR3 sequence is 13 residues long. V lost 0 bases, J lost 6 bases, and 5 bases lay in between. CDR3 loop: CASSDSRAGELFF. In DNA, the CDR3 is TGTGCCAGCAGTGACTCGAGGGCCGGGGAGCTGTTTTTT.

A remark on this clonotype: A read error may account for a junction end that differs from germline. The V and J genes are TRBV5-4 and TRBJ1-1; 7 bases are shared with TRBD1. The CDR3 has 15 amino acids. Per the germline V gene, CDR1 is SGHNT and CDR2 is YYREEE (reference sequence). CDR3 nucleotide sequence: TGTGCTAGCAGCTTAGGAAGGACAGGAAACCTTGAAGCTTTCTTT. Its protein is CASSLGRTGNLEAFF.

V and J are TRBV27 and TRBJ2-3; TRBD1 might be the D (5 bases). The germline V gene has CDR1 MNHEY and CDR2 SMNVEV (reference sequence). This CDR3 has 16 residues. V was shortened by 5 bases and J by 1 base, with 16 bases between the two germline ends. The DNA for the CDR3 is TGTGCCAGCAGTACCCTCTCGATAGGGGGCACAGATACGCAGTATTTT. This encodes CASSTLSIGGTDTQYF.

The chain employs TRBV25-1 and TRBJ1-2, with D possibly matching TRBD1 (5 bases). The CDR3 covers 11 residues. Trimming pared 7 bases from V and 9 bases from J, leaving 12 bases between. In germline, CDR1 is MGHDK, CDR2 SYGVNS. The CDR3, as DNA: TGTGCCAGCAAGGACAAGCTGAGCTACACCTTC. Translation: CASKDKLSYTF.

This clonotype came up many times. The genes are TRBV7-6 and TRBJ2-2, with D hard to call. The CDR3 sequence is 14 residues long. Between the trimmed V and J ends, which lost 2 bases and 2 bases, there was a span of 6 bases. Looked up from germline, CDR1 is SGHVS and CDR2 is FNYEAQ. Written as DNA, the CDR3 is TGTGCCAGCAGCTTAAGAGCAAACACCGGGGAGCTGTTTTTT. Amino acids: CASSLRANTGELFF.

This clonotype showed up just a few times. The chain has TRBV20-1 and TRBJ1-5; D unresolved. Trimming left V 3 bases short and J 5 bases short, with 8 bases between. The CDR3 is made up of 12 amino acids. CDR1 DFQATT and CDR2 SNEGSKA come from the germline V gene (reference sequence). The CDR3 bases are TGCAGTGCTAGTAGGTTCGATCAGCCCCAGCATTTT. As protein: CSASRFDQPQHF.

The chain links TRBV20-1 to TRBJ2-1; 9 nucleotides match TRBD2. Unmatched junction bases numbered 15, after V lost 2 bases and J lost 7 bases. The germline V gene has CDR1 DFQATT and CDR2 SNEGSKA (reference sequence). CDR3 length: 17 amino acids. CDR3 region: CSARLVAGGPQANEQFF. CDR3 bases: TGCAGTGCTAGACTAGTGGCGGGGGGGCCTCAGGCAAATGAGCAGTTCTTC.

This clonotype was observed a few times. J is TRBJ2-7 and V is TRBV11-3, with D perhaps matching TRBD2 (5 bases). Germline-derived CDR1 and CDR2 are SGHNT and YENEEA. V was cut by 7 bases and J by 0 bases, with 19 bases left in between. The CDR3 runs to 16 residues. CDR3 sequence reads: CASILGEDLHSYEQYV. The CDR3, as DNA: TGTGCCAGCATCCTGGGAGAGGACCTCCACTCCTACGAGCAGTACGTC.

The rearrangement uses TRBV27 and TRBJ2-1; possibly TRBD2 for D (7 bases). There are 14 residues in the CDR3. The germline V and J ends were trimmed by 6 bases and 6 bases, with 15 bases remaining between them. Germline V lookup: CDR1 MNHEY, CDR2 SMNVEV (reference sequence). CDR3 sequence (DNA): TGTGCCAGCAGGCGAGGGGGGGCTGTCAATGAGCAGTTCTTC. Its protein product is CASRRGGAVNEQFF.

The V call is TRBV27, the J call TRBJ1-2; D unclear. The ends were cut back, 6 bases at V and 6 bases at J, with 11 bases in the middle. Per the germline V gene, CDR1 is MNHEY and CDR2 is SMNVEV (reference sequence). CDR3 length: 12 residues. CDR3 protein: CASRRGLDGYTF. CDR3 bases: TGTGCCAGCAGAAGAGGCTTGGATGGCTACACCTTC.

This clonotype was recorded a few times. The chain recombines TRBV29-1 with TRBJ2-1; D possibly corresponds to TRBD2 (5 bases). The germline V gene has CDR1 SQVTM and CDR2 ANQGSEA. The V end was cut by 7 bases, the J end by 10 bases, with 20 bases between. This CDR3 is built from 13 residues. DNA for the CDR3: TGCAGCGGCCGGGATCCGGGTCCGATCGAGCAGTTCTTC. Translation: CSGRDPGPIEQFF.

The chain joins TRBV13 to TRBJ2-1; perhaps TRBD2 as D (6 bases). CDR3 length: 15 residues. Germline CDR1 and CDR2: PRHDT and FYEKMQ (reference sequence). V gave up 2 bases and J gave up 5 bases, with 13 bases separating them. The CDR3 region has the DNA TGTGCCAGCAGCTTACTCGGGGGTTTCAACAATGAGCAGTTCTTC. The encoded protein is CASSLLGGFNNEQFF.

The V and J genes are TRBV20-1 and TRBJ2-1, with a possible D match to TRBD1 (6 bases). The CDR3 totals 16 residues. The germline CDR1 and CDR2 sequences are DFQATT and SNEGSKA (reference sequence). Trimming took 2 bases from V and 0 from J, leaving 14 bases between them. CDR3 in DNA: TGCAGTGCTAGAATACAGGGTGTTGGCTCCTACAATGAGCAGTTCTTC. Encoded protein: CSARIQGVGSYNEQFF.

Ten or more counts support this clonotype. This sequence joins TRBV7-2 and TRBJ1-5; 11 positions match TRBD1. The CDR3 length is 16 residues. Germline CDR1 is SGHTA and CDR2 is FQGNSA. The trim removed 3 bases at V and 7 bases at J, leaving 8 bases unmatched. The CDR3 region has the DNA TGTGCCAGCAGCTTCCAAACCGGGACAGGGGGGCAGCCCCAGCATTTT. It codes for CASSFQTGTGGQPQHF.

This clonotype was counted only a few times. This rearrangement joins TRBV25-1 to TRBJ2-2, with D possibly TRBD1 on 6 matching bases. V lost 1 base to trimming and J lost 0 bases, with 12 bases between them. The CDR3 sequence is 17 residues long. The germline CDR1 and CDR2 sequences are MGHDK and SYGVNS. In DNA, the CDR3 is TGTGCCAGCAGTGAATTTCATTGGACAGCGAACACCGGGGAGCTGTTTTTT. It specifies CASSEFHWTANTGELFF.

This clonotype was recorded a few times. The genes are TRBV6-2 or TRBV6-3 and TRBJ2-3; D might be TRBD1 (6 bases). In germline, CDR1 is MNHEY, CDR2 SVGEGT. V lost 6 bases, J lost 5 bases, and 18 bases lay in between. This CDR3 comprises 15 residues. The DNA of the CDR3 is TGTGCCAGCAGAGATCCGGGACAAGGAGGAGATACGCAGTATTTT. It yields the protein CASRDPGQGGDTQYF.

This chain connects TRBV14 to TRBJ2-3; D is possibly TRBD1 or TRBD2 (5 bases each). The CDR3 runs 15 residues. The V end was cut by 4 bases, the J end by 2 bases, with 13 bases between. Germline V gene sequence: CDR1 SGHDN, CDR2 FVKESK. The DNA of the CDR3 is TGTGCCAGCAGCCTGTATCCCGGGGCCACAGATACGCAGTATTTT. This encodes CASSLYPGATDTQYF.

The chain employs TRBV29-1 and TRBJ1-2; 8 bases fit TRBD1. The V gene's germline CDR1 is SQVTM and CDR2 ANQGSEA. CDR3 size: 14 residues. Trimming removed 3 bases from V and 3 bases from J; junction bases left unmatched: 6. Here the CDR3 DNA reads TGCAGCGTTGATCAGGGGGCATTTGACTATGGCTACACCTTC. It is translated as CSVDQGAFDYGYTF.

There are a few counts of this clonotype. The rearrangement uses TRBV7-8 and TRBJ2-5; no reliable D call. From germline, CDR1 is SGHVS and CDR2 FQNEAQ. The CDR3 loop spans 12 amino acids. The ends were cut back, 1 base at V and 6 bases at J, with 6 bases in the middle. This CDR3 reads CASSLEAQTQYF. The DNA of the CDR3 is TGTGCCAGCAGCTTAGAAGCGCAGACCCAGTACTTC. The full variable domain, with the rest looked up from reference TRBV7-8 and TRBJ2-5, is GAGVSQSPRYKVAKRGQDVALRCDPISGHVSLFWYQQALGQGPEFLTYFQNEAQLDKSGLPSDRFFAERPEGSVSTLKIQRTQQEDSAVYLCASSLEAQTQYFGPGTRLLVL.

The rearrangement links TRBV7-2 to TRBJ2-1, with D tentatively TRBD1 or TRBD2 (6 bases each). Deletions cut 3 bases from V and 8 bases from J, with 20 bases between. The CDR3 spans 16 residues. Germline assignment: CDR1 SGHTA and CDR2 FQGNSA. CDR3 sequence reads: CASSFPRGPPVDEQFF. CDR3 in DNA: TGTGCCAGCAGCTTCCCCCGGGGGCCCCCTGTCGATGAGCAGTTCTTC.

The chain is built from TRBV28 and TRBJ2-6; TRBD1 might be the D (8 bases). Germline CDR1 is MDHEN and CDR2 is SYDVKM. Trimming pared 7 bases from V and 1 base from J, leaving 29 bases between. CDR3 length equals 21 residues. The CDR3 is CASIKDRDYIRSVSGANVLTF. DNA of the CDR3: TGTGCCAGCATAAAGGACAGGGACTACATAAGGTCCGTTTCTGGGGCCAACGTCCTGACTTTC.

This clonotype appeared a few times. The chain is built from TRBV19 and TRBJ2-1; TRBD1 agrees at 8 bases. Looked up from germline, CDR1 is LNHDA and CDR2 is SQIVND (reference sequence). The CDR3 runs to 17 residues. V trimming: 4 bases; J trimming: 8 bases; junction bases outside the gene matches: 16. The CDR3 nucleotides are TGTGCCAGTAGTACCTTAGGGTCGGGACAGGTGGGCGATGAGCAGTTCTTC. As protein: CASSTLGSGQVGDEQFF.